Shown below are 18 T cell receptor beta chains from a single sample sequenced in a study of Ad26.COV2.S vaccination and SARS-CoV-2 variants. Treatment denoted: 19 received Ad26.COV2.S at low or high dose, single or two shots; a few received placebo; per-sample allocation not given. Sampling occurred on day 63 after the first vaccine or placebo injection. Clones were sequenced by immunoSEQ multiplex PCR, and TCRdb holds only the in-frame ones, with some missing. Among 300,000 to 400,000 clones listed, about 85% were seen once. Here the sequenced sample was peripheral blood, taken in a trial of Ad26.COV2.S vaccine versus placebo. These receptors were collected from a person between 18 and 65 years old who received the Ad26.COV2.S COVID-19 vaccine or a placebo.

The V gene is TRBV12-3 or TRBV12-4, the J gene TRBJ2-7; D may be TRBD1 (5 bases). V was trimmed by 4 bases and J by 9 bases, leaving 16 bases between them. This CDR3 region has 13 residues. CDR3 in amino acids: CASSYGRVSGQYF. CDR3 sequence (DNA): TGTGCCAGCAGTTATGGCAGGGTCTCAGGGCAGTACTTC.

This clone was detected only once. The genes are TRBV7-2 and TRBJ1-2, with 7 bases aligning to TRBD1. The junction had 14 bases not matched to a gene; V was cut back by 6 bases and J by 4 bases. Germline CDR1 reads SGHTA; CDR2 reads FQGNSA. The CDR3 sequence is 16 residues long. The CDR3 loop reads CASRPFSGTAFYGYTF. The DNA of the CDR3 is TGTGCCAGCAGGCCCTTTTCCGGGACAGCGTTCTATGGCTACACCTTC.

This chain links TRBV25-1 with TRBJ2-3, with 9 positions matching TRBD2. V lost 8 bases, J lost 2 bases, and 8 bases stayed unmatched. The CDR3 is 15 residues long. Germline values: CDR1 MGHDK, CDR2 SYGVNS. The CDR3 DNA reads TGTGCCAGCGCACGAGTAGCGGGAGACACAGATACGCAGTATTTT. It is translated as CASARVAGDTDTQYF.

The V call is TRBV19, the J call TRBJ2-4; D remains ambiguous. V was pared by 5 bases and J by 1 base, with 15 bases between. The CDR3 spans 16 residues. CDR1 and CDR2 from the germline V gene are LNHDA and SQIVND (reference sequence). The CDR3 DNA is TGTGCCAGTAGTTCCCCGGATTTCGGGGCCAAAAACATTCAGTACTTC. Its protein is CASSSPDFGAKNIQYF.

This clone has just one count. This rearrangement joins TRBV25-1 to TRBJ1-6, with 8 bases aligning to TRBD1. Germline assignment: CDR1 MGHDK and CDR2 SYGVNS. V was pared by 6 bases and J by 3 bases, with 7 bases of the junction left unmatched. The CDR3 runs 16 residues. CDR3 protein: CASRGGQEHYNSPLHF. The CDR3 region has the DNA TGTGCCAGCAGGGGGGGACAGGAGCACTATAATTCACCCCTCCACTTT. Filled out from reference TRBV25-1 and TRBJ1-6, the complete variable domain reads EADIYQTPRYLVIGTGKKITLECSQTMGHDKMYWYQQDPGMELHLIHYSYGVNSTEKGDLSSESTVSRIRTEHFPLTLESARPSHTSQYLCASRGGQEHYNSPLHFGNGTRLTVT.

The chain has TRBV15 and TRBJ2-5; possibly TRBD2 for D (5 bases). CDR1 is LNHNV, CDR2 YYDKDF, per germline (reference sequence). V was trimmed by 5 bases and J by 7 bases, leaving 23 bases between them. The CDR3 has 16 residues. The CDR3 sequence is CATSGIADGKIGTQYF. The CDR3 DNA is TGTGCCACCAGCGGGATCGCGGACGGGAAGATTGGGACCCAGTACTTC.

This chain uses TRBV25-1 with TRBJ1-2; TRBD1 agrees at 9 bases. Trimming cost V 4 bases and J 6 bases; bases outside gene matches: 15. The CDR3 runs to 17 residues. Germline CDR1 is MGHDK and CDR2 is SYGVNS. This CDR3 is CASSAQPRTGVPNGYTF. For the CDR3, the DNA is TGTGCCAGCAGTGCCCAACCCCGGACAGGGGTTCCCAATGGCTACACCTTC.

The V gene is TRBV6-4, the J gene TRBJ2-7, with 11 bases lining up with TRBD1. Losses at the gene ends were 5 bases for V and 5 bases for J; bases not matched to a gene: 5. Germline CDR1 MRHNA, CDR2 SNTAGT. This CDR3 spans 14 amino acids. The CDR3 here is CASSRTGGMDEQYF. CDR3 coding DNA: TGTGCCAGCAGTAGGACAGGGGGCATGGACGAGCAGTACTTC.

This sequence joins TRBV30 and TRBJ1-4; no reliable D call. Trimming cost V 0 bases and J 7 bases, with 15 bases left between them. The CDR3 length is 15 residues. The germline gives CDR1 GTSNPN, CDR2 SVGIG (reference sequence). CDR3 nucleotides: TGTGCCTGGAGTGTACATACCGGGGTGGGTGAAAAACTGTTTTTT. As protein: CAWSVHTGVGEKLFF.

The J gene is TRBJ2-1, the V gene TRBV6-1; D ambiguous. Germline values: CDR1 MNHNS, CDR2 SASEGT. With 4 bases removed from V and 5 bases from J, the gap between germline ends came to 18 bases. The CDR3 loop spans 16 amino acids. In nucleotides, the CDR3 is TGTGCCAGCAGTGCCCTCTTTTCGGGTTCGGACAATGAGCAGTTCTTC. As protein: CASSALFSGSDNEQFF.

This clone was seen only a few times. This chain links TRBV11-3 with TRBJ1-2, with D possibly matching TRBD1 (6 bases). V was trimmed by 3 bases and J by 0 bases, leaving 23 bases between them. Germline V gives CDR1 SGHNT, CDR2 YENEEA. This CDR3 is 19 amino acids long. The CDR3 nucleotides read TGTGCCAGCAGCTTCTACGGTAGGTACAGGGTAACCCCTAACTATGGCTACACCTTC. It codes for CASSFYGRYRVTPNYGYTF.

This CDR3 reads CASSYGGGGAYEQYF. CDR3 DNA: TGCGCCAGCAGTTACGGGGGTGGCGGGGCCTACGAGCAGTACTTC. This chain connects TRBV5-1 to TRBJ2-7, with D perhaps TRBD2 (6 bases). The V gene lost 5 bases and the J gene lost 2 bases, with 17 bases spanning the gap. CDR3 length: 15 amino acids. In germline, CDR1 is SGHRS, CDR2 YFSETQ.

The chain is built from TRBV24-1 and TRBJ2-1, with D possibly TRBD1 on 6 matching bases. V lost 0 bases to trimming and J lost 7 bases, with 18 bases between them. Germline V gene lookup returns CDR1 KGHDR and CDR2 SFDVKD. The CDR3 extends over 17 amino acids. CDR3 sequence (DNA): TGTGCCACCAGTGATTTGCCCGGCAGGGGAAGTATGAATGAGCAGTTCTTC. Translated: CATSDLPGRGSMNEQFF.

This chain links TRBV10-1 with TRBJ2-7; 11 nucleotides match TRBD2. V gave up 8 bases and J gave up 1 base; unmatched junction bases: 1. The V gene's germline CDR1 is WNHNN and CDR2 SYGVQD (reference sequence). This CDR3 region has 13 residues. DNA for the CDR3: TGCGCCAGCGGGACTAGCGGATCCTACGAGCAGTACTTC. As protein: CASGTSGSYEQYF.

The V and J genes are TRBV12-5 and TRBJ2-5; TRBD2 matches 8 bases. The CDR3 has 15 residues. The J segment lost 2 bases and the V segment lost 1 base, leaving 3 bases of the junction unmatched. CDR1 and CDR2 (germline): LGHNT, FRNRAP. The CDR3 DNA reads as TGTGCTAGTGGTTTGGGAGCGGGAGTTCAAGAGACCCAGTACTTC. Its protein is CASGLGAGVQETQYF.

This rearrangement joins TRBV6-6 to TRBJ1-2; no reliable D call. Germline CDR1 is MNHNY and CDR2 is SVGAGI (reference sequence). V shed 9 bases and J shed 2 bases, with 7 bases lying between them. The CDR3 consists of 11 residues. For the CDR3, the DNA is TGTGCCAGTGGTAGGAACTATGGCTACACCTTC. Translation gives CASGRNYGYTF.

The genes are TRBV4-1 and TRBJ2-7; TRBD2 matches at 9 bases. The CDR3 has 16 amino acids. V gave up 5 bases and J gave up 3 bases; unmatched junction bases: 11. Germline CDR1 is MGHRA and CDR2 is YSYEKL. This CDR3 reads CASSSPLISGGYEQYF. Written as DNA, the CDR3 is TGCGCCAGCAGCTCCCCTCTTATTAGCGGGGGCTACGAGCAGTACTTC.

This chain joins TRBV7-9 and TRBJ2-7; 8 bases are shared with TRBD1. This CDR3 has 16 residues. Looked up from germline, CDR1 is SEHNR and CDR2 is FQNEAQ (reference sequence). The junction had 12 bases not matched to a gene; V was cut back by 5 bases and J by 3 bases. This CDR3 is CASSPSTGAGNYEQYF. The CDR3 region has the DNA TGTGCCAGCAGCCCGTCGACAGGGGCGGGGAACTACGAGCAGTACTTC.